These 3 T cell receptor beta chains were sequenced from one sample in a study of shared T cell receptors in the human thymus. Assay used: immunoSEQ multiplex PCR; TCRdb lists only in-frame clones, some missing. The sample consists of some 720,000 clones, around 87% of them appearing once. These data were also filed under a second study, of human thymus T cells.

What was sequenced was thymocytes. The receptors stem from a boy in the first two years of life with a congenital heart defect.

The chain recombines TRBV11-3 with TRBJ2-1, with 8 bases fitting TRBD2. The CDR3 length is 19 residues. V trimming: 4 bases; J trimming: 1 base; junction bases outside the gene matches: 15. CDR1 and CDR2 (germline): SGHNT, YENEEA. The CDR3 region has the DNA TGTGCCAGCAGCTCTCATCCGGGTCGTGGCGGGAGGTCCTACAATGAGCAGTTCTTC. Amino acid sequence: CASSSHPGRGGRSYNEQFF.

The V gene is TRBV19, the J gene TRBJ2-7; D is possibly TRBD2 (5 bases). Germline assignment: CDR1 LNHDA and CDR2 SQIVND (reference sequence). The CDR3 spans 14 residues. V was pared by 5 bases and J by 1 base, with 12 bases between. CDR3: CASSRGLRSYEQYF. In DNA, the CDR3 is TGTGCCAGTAGTCGCGGACTCCGATCCTACGAGCAGTACTTC.

This sequence joins TRBV5-4 and TRBJ2-3; perhaps TRBD1 as D (6 bases). The CDR3 loop spans 15 amino acids. From germline, CDR1 is SGHNT and CDR2 YYREEE (reference sequence). Deletions cut 4 bases from V and 4 bases from J, with 16 bases between. The CDR3 DNA reads as TGTGCCAGCAGCGGGCCGGACAGAGTCGCAGATACGCAGTATTTT. It codes for CASSGPDRVADTQYF.